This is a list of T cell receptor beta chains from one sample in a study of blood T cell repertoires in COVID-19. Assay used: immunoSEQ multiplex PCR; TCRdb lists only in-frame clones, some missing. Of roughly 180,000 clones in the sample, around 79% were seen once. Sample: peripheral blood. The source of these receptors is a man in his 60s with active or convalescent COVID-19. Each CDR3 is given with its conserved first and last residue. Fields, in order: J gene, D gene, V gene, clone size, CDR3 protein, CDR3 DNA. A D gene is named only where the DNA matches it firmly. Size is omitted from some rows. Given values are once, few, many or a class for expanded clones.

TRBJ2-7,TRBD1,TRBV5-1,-,CASSWGQGTYEQYF,TGCGCCAGCAGCTGGGGACAGGGAACCTACGAGCAGTACTTC
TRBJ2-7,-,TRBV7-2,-,CASTPTRSSYEQYF,TGTGCCAGCACTCCCACTAGGAGCTCCTACGAGCAGTACTTC
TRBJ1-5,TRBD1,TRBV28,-,CASTPGQGDQPQHF,TGTGCCAGCACTCCGGGACAGGGGGATCAGCCCCAGCATTTT
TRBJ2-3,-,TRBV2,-,CASRRTREDTQYF,TGTGCCAGCAGAAGAACCCGGGAGGATACGCAGTATTTT
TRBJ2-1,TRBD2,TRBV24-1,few,CATSDRGLAAYNEQFF,TGTGCCACCAGTGACCGGGGACTAGCGGCCTACAATGAGCAGTTCTTC
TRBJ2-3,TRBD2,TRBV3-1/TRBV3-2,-,CASSQTSSGRTDTQYF,TGTGCCAGCAGCCAAACCTCCAGCGGGAGGACAGATACGCAGTATTTT
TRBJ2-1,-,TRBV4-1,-,CASSQGGTQSYNEQFF,TGCGCCAGCAGCCAAGGGGGCACCCAGTCCTACAATGAGCAGTTCTTC
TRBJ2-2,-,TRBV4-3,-,CASSQDQNLGGPGELFF,TGCGCCAGCAGCCAAGATCAGAACCTCGGAGGTCCCGGGGAGCTGTTTTTT
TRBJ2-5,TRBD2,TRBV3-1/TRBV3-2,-,CASSQDSSGRAETQYF,TGTGCCAGCAGCCAAGATTCTAGCGGGAGGGCAGAGACCCAGTACTTC
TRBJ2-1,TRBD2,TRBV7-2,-,CASSRSGGIDEQFF,TGTGCCAGCAGCCGGTCGGGGGGTATCGATGAGCAGTTCTTC
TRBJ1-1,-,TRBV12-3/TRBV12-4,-,CASNGGENTEAFF,TGTGCCAGCAATGGGGGCGAGAACACTGAAGCTTTCTTT
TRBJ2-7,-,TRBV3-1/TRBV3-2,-,CASSQEGGRTQYF,TGTGCCAGCAGCCAAGAGGGAGGACGAACGCAGTACTTC
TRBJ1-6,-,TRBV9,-,CASSVGEVYNSPLHF,TGTGCCAGCAGCGTAGGCGAAGTCTATAATTCACCCCTCCACTTT
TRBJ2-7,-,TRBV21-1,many,CASSKKGQGTYEQYF,TGTGCCAGCAGCAAGAAAGGGCAGGGGACCTACGAGCAGTACTTC
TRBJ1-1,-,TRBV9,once,CASSRRGEGTEAFF,TGTGCCAGCAGCCGAAGGGGTGAAGGCACTGAAGCTTTCTTT
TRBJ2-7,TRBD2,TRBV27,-,CASSFDPGTSRYEQYF,TGTGCCAGCAGTTTCGACCCCGGGACTAGCAGGTACGAGCAGTACTTC
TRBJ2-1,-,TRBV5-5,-,CASSLAVVSYNEQFF,TGTGCCAGCAGCTTGGCCGTAGTCTCCTACAATGAGCAGTTCTTC
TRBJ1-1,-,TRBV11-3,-,CASSAGSANTEAFF,TGTGCCAGCAGCGCAGGGTCAGCGAACACTGAAGCTTTCTTT
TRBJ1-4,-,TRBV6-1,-,CASSETKRWGEKLFF,TGTGCCAGCAGTGAAACGAAGCGGTGGGGTGAAAAACTGTTTTTT
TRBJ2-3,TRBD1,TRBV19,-,CASLGQGNTDTQYF,TGTGCCAGTCTCGGACAGGGGAACACAGATACGCAGTATTTT
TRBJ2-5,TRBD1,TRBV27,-,CASSSITGGETQYF,TGTGCCAGCAGTTCCATCACAGGGGGAGAGACCCAGTACTTC
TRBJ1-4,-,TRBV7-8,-,CASRQFTEMGLGDEKLFF,TGTGCCAGCCGACAGTTCACAGAGATGGGGCTAGGGGATGAAAAACTGTTTTTT
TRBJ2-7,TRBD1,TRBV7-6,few,CASSLQQGVSYEQYF,TGTGCCAGCAGCTTACAGCAGGGGGTGTCCTACGAGCAGTACTTC
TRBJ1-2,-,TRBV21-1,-,CASSRQYRNYGYTF,TGTGCCAGCAGCCGACAATACAGAAACTATGGCTACACCTTC
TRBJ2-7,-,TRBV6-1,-,CASSEALNPGYEQYF,TGTGCCAGCAGTGAAGCGCTCAACCCCGGCTACGAGCAGTACTTC
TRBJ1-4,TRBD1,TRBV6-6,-,CASSYPQGDANEKLFF,TGTGCCAGCAGTTATCCACAGGGGGATGCTAATGAAAAACTGTTTTTT
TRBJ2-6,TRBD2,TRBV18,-,CASSPGGVGANVLTF,TGTGCCAGCTCACCAGGGGGGGTTGGGGCCAACGTCCTGACTTTC
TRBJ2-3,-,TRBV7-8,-,CASSFTATTDTQYF,TGTGCCAGCAGCTTTACAGCTACAACAGATACGCAGTATTTT
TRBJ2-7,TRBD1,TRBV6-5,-,CASSQAGTAAYEQYF,TGTGCCAGCAGCCAAGCCGGGACAGCCGCCTACGAGCAGTACTTC
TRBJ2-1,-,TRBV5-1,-,CASSLRQGVNEQFF,TGCGCCAGCAGCTTGAGGCAGGGCGTCAATGAGCAGTTCTTC
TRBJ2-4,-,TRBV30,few,CAWSVGRGAKNIQYF,TGTGCCTGGAGTGTAGGGCGGGGAGCCAAAAACATTCAGTACTTC
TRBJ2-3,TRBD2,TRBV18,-,CASSPVYLAGETDTQYF,TGTGCCAGCTCACCCGTCTATCTGGCGGGAGAAACAGATACGCAGTATTTT
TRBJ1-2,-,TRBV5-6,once,CASSLLRDSYGGYTF,TGTGCCAGCAGCCTCCTCAGGGACTCGTACGGTGGCTACACCTTC
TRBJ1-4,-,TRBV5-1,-,CASSLTPQGWATEKLFF,TGCGCCAGCAGCTTGACCCCTCAGGGGTGGGCAACTGAAAAACTGTTTTTT
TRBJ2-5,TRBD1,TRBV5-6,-,CASSLGGQGETQYF,TGTGCCAGCAGCTTGGGTGGACAGGGAGAGACCCAGTACTTC
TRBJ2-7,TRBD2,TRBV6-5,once,CASILGGTRSEQYF,TGTGCCAGCATCCTCGGCGGGACTAGGAGCGAGCAGTACTTC
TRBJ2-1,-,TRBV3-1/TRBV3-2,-,CASSHLGLEQFF,TGTGCCAGCAGCCACCTTGGACTTGAGCAGTTCTTC
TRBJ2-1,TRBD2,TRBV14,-,CASSHPRGSSYNEQFF,TGTGCCAGCAGCCACCCGCGGGGGAGCTCCTACAATGAGCAGTTCTTC
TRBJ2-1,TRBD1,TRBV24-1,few,CATELTGYDEQFF,TGTGCCACCGAGCTGACAGGGTACGATGAGCAGTTCTTC
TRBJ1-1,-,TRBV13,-,CASDSGGTEAFF,TGTGCCAGCGACAGTGGGGGGACTGAAGCTTTCTTT
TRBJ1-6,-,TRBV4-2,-,CASSQQDRTSLHF,TGTGCCAGCAGCCAACAGGACAGAACGAGCCTCCACTTT
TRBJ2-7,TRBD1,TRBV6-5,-,CASPDMDRGTYEQYF,TGTGCCTCCCCCGACATGGACAGGGGAACCTACGAGCAGTACTTC
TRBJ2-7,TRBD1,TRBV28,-,CASSPGTGGYEQYF,TGTGCCAGCAGTCCCGGGACAGGGGGCTACGAGCAGTACTTC
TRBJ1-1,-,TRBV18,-,CASSRALGGDTEAFF,TGTGCCAGCTCCCGGGCCCTGGGGGGTGACACTGAAGCTTTCTTT
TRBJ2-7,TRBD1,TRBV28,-,CASSLYMGQGARYEQYF,TGTGCCAGCAGTTTATATATGGGACAGGGGGCGCGGTACGAGCAGTACTTC
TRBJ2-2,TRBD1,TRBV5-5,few,CASSEDRGLFTGELFF,TGTGCCAGCAGCGAGGACAGGGGGCTGTTCACCGGGGAGCTGTTTTTT
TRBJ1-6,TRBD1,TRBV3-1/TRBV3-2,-,CASSHEGANSPLHF,TGTGCCAGCAGCCATGAGGGGGCGAATTCACCCCTCCACTTT
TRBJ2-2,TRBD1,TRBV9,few,CASSARDRESGELFF,TGTGCCAGCAGCGCCCGGGACAGGGAGTCCGGGGAGCTGTTTTTT
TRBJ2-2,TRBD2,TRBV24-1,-,CATSAPPGLAGTGELFF,TGTGCCACCAGTGCCCCTCCGGGACTAGCAGGCACCGGGGAGCTGTTTTTT
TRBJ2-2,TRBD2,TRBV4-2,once,CASSLSKSGRSRNTGELFF,TGTGCCAGCAGCCTAAGTAAGAGCGGGAGATCTCGGAACACCGGGGAGCTGTTTTTT
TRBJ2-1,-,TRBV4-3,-,CASSQDSGNEQFF,TGCGCCAGCAGCCAAGATTCGGGCAATGAGCAGTTCTTC
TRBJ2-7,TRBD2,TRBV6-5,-,CASSYSKPSGRYEQYF,TGTGCCAGCAGTTACTCGAAACCTAGCGGGAGGTACGAGCAGTACTTC
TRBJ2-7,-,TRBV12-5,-,CASGSSSGTEGSYEQYF,TGTGCTAGTGGCTCCTCGTCCGGGACGGAGGGGTCCTACGAGCAGTACTTC
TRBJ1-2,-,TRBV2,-,CASSVVYGYTF,TGTGCCAGCAGTGTAGTGTACGGCTACACCTTC